The 30 T cell receptor beta chains presented below share a single source sample, sequenced in a study of cytomegalovirus exposure and HLA in healthy donors. Researchers ran the PCR with 60 Vbeta and 13 Jbeta primers. Profiled with immunoSEQ multiplex PCR; TCRdb holds only in-frame clones, not every one. The table records 110,000 to 150,000 clones, roughly 76% of them present only once. Source material: PBMCs. The receptor set was obtained from a female donor in good health and CMV-seronegative.

The chain has TRBV29-1 and TRBJ1-2; D remains ambiguous. Trimming cost V 0 bases and J 4 bases, with 12 bases left between them. From germline, CDR1 is SQVTM and CDR2 ANQGSEA. CDR3 length: 14 residues. CDR3 nucleotide sequence: TGCAGCGTTGAAGATCACGGGGTTGGCTATGGCTACACCTTC. Translated: CSVEDHGVGYGYTF.

The chain is built from TRBV6-4 and TRBJ2-3; 14 nucleotides line up with TRBD2. V lost 10 bases and J lost 8; bases outside the gene matches: 5. The CDR3 loop spans 13 amino acids. CDR1 is MRHNA and CDR2 is SNTAGT in the germline V gene. CDR3 protein: CATSGLAGATQYF. CDR3 DNA sequence: TGTGCCACCTCGGGACTAGCGGGAGCTACGCAGTATTTT.

The rearrangement uses TRBV14 and TRBJ2-1; TRBD2 aligns across 7 bases. V shed 2 bases and J 1 base; nucleotides not matched to a gene: 8. This CDR3 region has 17 residues. The germline V gene has CDR1 SGHDN and CDR2 FVKESK. The CDR3 bases are TGTGCCAGCAGCCAACTCCCGCTAGCGGTTTCCTACAATGAGCAGTTCTTC. Translating it yields CASSQLPLAVSYNEQFF.

The chain recombines TRBV4-1 with TRBJ2-7; TRBD2 is a possible D gene (6 bases). The CDR3 covers 17 residues. CDR1 and CDR2 from the germline V gene are MGHRA and YSYEKL. V shed 2 bases and J shed 0 bases, with 17 bases lying between them. CDR3: CASSQIRAGISSYEQYF. CDR3 nucleotide sequence: TGCGCCAGCAGCCAAATACGGGCGGGGATAAGCTCCTACGAGCAGTACTTC.

By its share, this clone is medium-sized. V usage is TRBV27 and J usage is TRBJ1-1; D is undetermined. This CDR3 is built from 13 residues. Germline V lookup: CDR1 MNHEY, CDR2 SMNVEV (reference sequence). With 2 bases removed from V and 1 base from J, the gap between germline ends came to 5 bases. DNA for the CDR3: TGTGCCAGCAGTTTAACAGAGAACACTGAAGCTTTCTTT. As protein: CASSLTENTEAFF.

V is TRBV14 and J is TRBJ1-2; TRBD1 agrees at 9 bases. V trimming: 1 base; J trimming: 4 bases; junction bases outside the gene matches: 7. This CDR3 comprises 16 residues. The germline V gene encodes CDR1 SGHDN and CDR2 FVKESK. The CDR3 DNA follows: TGTGCCAGCAGCCAAGGCCTTACAGGGGGCAGCTATGGCTACACCTTC. Translation gives CASSQGLTGGSYGYTF. The full variable domain, rest sourced from reference TRBV14 and TRBJ1-2, is EAGVTQFPSHSVIEKGQTVTLRCDPISGHDNLYWYRRVMGKEIKFLLHFVKESKQDESGMPNNRFLAERTGGTYSTLKVQPAELEDSGVYFCASSQGLTGGSYGYTFGSGTRLTVV.

V is TRBV13 and J is TRBJ2-7; possibly TRBD1 for D (6 bases). CDR1 and CDR2 from the germline V gene are PRHDT and FYEKMQ (reference sequence). V lost 3 bases, J lost 2 bases, and 20 bases lay in between. The CDR3 runs to 17 residues. The DNA of the CDR3 is TGTGCCAGCAGCTTCGTTATTCCCGGGACAAACACCTACGAGCAGTACTTC. Amino acid sequence: CASSFVIPGTNTYEQYF. Complete variable domain (other parts from reference TRBV13 and TRBJ2-7): AAGVIQSPRHLIKEKRETATLKCYPIPRHDTVYWYQQGPGQDPQFLISFYEKMQSDKGSIPDRFSAQQFSDYHSELNMSSLELGDSALYFCASSFVIPGTNTYEQYFGPGTRLTVT.

This clone was seen just once. The chain combines TRBV6-1 with TRBJ1-3; D remains unclear. The germline CDR1 and CDR2 sequences are MNHNS and SASEGT. This CDR3 is 14 amino acids long. V was shortened by 3 bases and J by 0 bases, with 6 bases between the two germline ends. The CDR3 is CASSDRDSGNTIYF. The CDR3 coding sequence is TGTGCCAGCAGTGACCGGGACTCTGGAAACACCATATATTTT.

The V gene is TRBV6-1, the J gene TRBJ2-5; 12 nucleotides agree with TRBD2. The CDR3 covers 16 residues. Germline CDR1 and CDR2: MNHNS and SASEGT. The V gene end was trimmed by 2 bases and the J gene end by 1 base; junction bases not matched to a gene: 2. The DNA for the CDR3 is TGTGCCAGCAGTGAACTAGCGGGAGGGCCCCAAGAGACCCAGTACTTC. This encodes CASSELAGGPQETQYF.

The CDR3, as DNA: TGTGCCAGCAGCGTATCCCCGATAAGCGGGAGGGCCGAGACCCAGTACTTC. Protein product: CASSVSPISGRAETQYF. This rearrangement joins TRBV9 to TRBJ2-5; 10 nucleotides align to TRBD2. Germline assignment: CDR1 SGDLS and CDR2 YYNGEE. V shed 1 base and J 5 bases; nucleotides not matched to a gene: 11. This CDR3 is built from 17 residues. The complete variable domain, with remaining parts taken from reference TRBV9 and TRBJ2-5, reads DSGVTQTPKHLITATGQRVTLRCSPRSGDLSVYWYQQSLDQGLQFLIQYYNGEERAKGNILERFSAQQFPDLHSELNLSSLELGDSALYFCASSVSPISGRAETQYFGPGTRLLVL.

Remarks on this clone: Other DNA sequences within the sample encode an identical CDR3. V and J are TRBV2 and TRBJ2-3; D remains unclear. Germline lookup yields CDR1 SNHLY and CDR2 FYNNEI. V lost 3 bases, J lost 0 bases, and 4 bases lay in between. The CDR3 totals 13 residues. The DNA of the CDR3 is TGTGCCAGCAGTGAGAGTAGCACAGATACGCAGTATTTT. Residues: CASSESSTDTQYF.

Concerning this clone: A read error may account for a junction end that differs from germline. The J gene is TRBJ2-3, the V gene TRBV7-7, with a tentative D call TRBD2 (6 bases). The V gene's germline CDR1 is SSHAT and CDR2 FNYEAQ (reference sequence). The CDR3 sequence is 16 residues long. The CDR3 is CASSLTTSPSTDTQYF. The CDR3 DNA reads TGTGCTAGCAGCCTCACCACTAGCCCTAGCACAGATACGCAGTATTTT.

V gene TRBV2 combines with J gene TRBJ2-3; perhaps TRBD1 as D (6 bases). The CDR3 totals 14 residues. The V gene lost 5 bases and the J gene lost 2 bases, with 11 bases spanning the gap. The germline V gene has CDR1 SNHLY and CDR2 FYNNEI. CDR3 sequence (DNA): TGTGCCAGCAGTCTACAGGGTTTCACAGATACGCAGTATTTT. This encodes CASSLQGFTDTQYF.

The chain's CDR3 is CASSEWTSGFYEQYF. DNA of the CDR3: TGCGCCAGCAGTGAATGGACTAGCGGGTTCTACGAGCAGTACTTC. The rearrangement links TRBV10-2 to TRBJ2-7, with 11 nucleotides matching TRBD2. The V segment lost 3 bases and the J segment 3 bases; nucleotides outside the gene matches: 4. Per germline, CDR1 WSHSY and CDR2 SAAADI. There are 15 residues in the CDR3.

V is TRBV6-1 and J is TRBJ2-2; tentatively, D is TRBD2 (6 bases). CDR3 length: 16 amino acids. The germline CDR1 and CDR2 sequences are MNHNS and SASEGT. V was shortened by 1 base and J by 1 base, with 10 bases between the two germline ends. The CDR3 DNA reads as TGTGCCAGCAGTGAAGTAGGAGCGGGGAACACCGGGGAGCTGTTTTTT. Protein product: CASSEVGAGNTGELFF.

The table lists this clone with a count of one. This chain joins TRBV19 and TRBJ1-1, with 7 bases fitting TRBD1. There are 12 residues in the CDR3. J gave up 8 bases and V 7 bases, and 7 bases lay outside the gene matches. Germline V gives CDR1 LNHDA, CDR2 SQIVND (reference sequence). This CDR3 is CASNDREEEAFF. CDR3 DNA: TGTGCCAGTAATGACAGGGAGGAAGAAGCTTTCTTT.

This chain uses TRBV27 with TRBJ2-5; no clear D. Trimming stripped 2 bases from V and 2 bases from J, with 6 bases between. CDR1 and CDR2 from the germline V gene are MNHEY and SMNVEV (reference sequence). The CDR3 is 13 amino acids. The CDR3 here is CASSLARQETQYF. CDR3 bases: TGTGCCAGCAGTTTAGCGCGGCAAGAGACCCAGTACTTC.

The chain recombines TRBV15 with TRBJ2-5; D is perhaps TRBD2 (6 bases). Trimming pared 3 bases from V and 4 bases from J, leaving 18 bases between. This CDR3 contains 16 residues. CDR1 is LNHNV and CDR2 is YYDKDF in the germline V gene (reference sequence). This CDR3 is CATSRAGDAGGETQYF. The CDR3 DNA reads TGTGCCACCAGCAGGGCCGGGGACGCCGGGGGAGAGACCCAGTACTTC.

The CDR3 region has the DNA TGTGCCAGCAGCCAAGACAGTTACTACGAGCAGTACTTC. This sequence encodes CASSQDSYYEQYF. This chain uses TRBV4-2 with TRBJ2-7; D gene ambiguous. The CDR3 length is 13 residues. The ends were cut back, 0 bases at V and 3 bases at J, with 6 bases in the middle. Germline CDR1 is LGHNA and CDR2 is YNFKEQ.

The CDR3 loop reads CASSLVSAGANVLTF. In DNA, the CDR3 is TGCGCCAGCAGCTTGGTCAGTGCTGGGGCCAACGTCCTGACTTTC. V usage is TRBV5-1 and J usage is TRBJ2-6; no reliable D call. The germline gives CDR1 SGHRS, CDR2 YFSETQ. The CDR3 extends over 15 amino acids. The ends were cut back, 0 bases at V and 2 bases at J, with 6 bases in the middle.

The chain has TRBV9 and TRBJ1-4, with D possibly matching TRBD1 (5 bases). Per germline, CDR1 SGDLS and CDR2 YYNGEE. CDR3 length equals 14 residues. The germline V and J ends were trimmed by 4 bases and 3 bases, with 10 bases remaining between them. DNA of the CDR3: TGTGCCAGCAGCACAACAGGCGCTAATGAAAAACTGTTTTTT. Its translation: CASSTTGANEKLFF.

The chain couples TRBV5-6 to TRBJ1-1; 7 nucleotides line up with TRBD1. The CDR3 covers 16 residues. The germline V gene encodes CDR1 SGHDT and CDR2 YYEEEE. Losses at the gene ends were 0 bases for V and 6 bases for J; bases not matched to a gene: 11. This chain's CDR3 is CASSLGGQILGSEAFF. CDR3 coding DNA: TGTGCCAGCAGCTTGGGGGGACAGATCCTAGGGTCTGAAGCTTTCTTT. Combining the CDR3 with reference TRBV5-6 and TRBJ1-1 gives the whole variable domain DAGVTQSPTHLIKTRGQQVTLRCSPKSGHDTVSWYQQALGQGPQFIFQYYEEEERQRGNFPDRFSGHQFPNYSSELNVNALLLGDSALYLCASSLGGQILGSEAFFGQGTRLTVV.

The chain combines TRBV28 with TRBJ1-2, with D maybe TRBD1 (6 bases). Germline values: CDR1 MDHEN, CDR2 SYDVKM. The CDR3 consists of 15 residues. The ends were cut back, 2 bases at V and 4 bases at J, with 14 bases in the middle. CDR3 DNA: TGTGCCAGCAGTTTAGCCTCAGGACAGCTCTATGGCTACACCTTC. Translation gives CASSLASGQLYGYTF.

The chain joins TRBV11-2 to TRBJ2-1, with 8 bases that match TRBD2. V gave up 6 bases and J gave up 15 bases; unmatched junction bases: 13. The germline V gene encodes CDR1 SGHAT and CDR2 FQNNGV. The CDR3 covers 13 residues. The CDR3 nucleotides are TGTGCCAGCAGTCCTTCCTACGGGACTAGAAGGTTCTTC. This sequence encodes CASSPSYGTRRFF. Full variable domain (outside the CDR3, taken from reference TRBV11-2 and TRBJ2-1): EAGVAQSPRYKIIEKRQSVAFWCNPISGHATLYWYQQILGQGPKLLIQFQNNGVVDDSQLPKDRFSAERLKGVDSTLKIQPAKLEDSAVYLCASSPSYGTRRFFGPGTRLTVL.

This chain connects TRBV28 to TRBJ2-7, with 8 bases matching TRBD2. Looked up from germline, CDR1 is MDHEN and CDR2 is SYDVKM. This CDR3 has 16 amino acids. Germline trimming cut 6 bases from V and 2 bases from J; bases unmatched to any gene: 12. CDR3 sequence (DNA): TGTGCCAGCAGAACCTCGGAGGCGGGAGGTCCCTACGAGCAGTACTTC. Protein product: CASRTSEAGGPYEQYF.

This sequence joins TRBV15 and TRBJ2-4, with D unclear. The germline CDR1 and CDR2 sequences are LNHNV and YYDKDF (reference sequence). V was cut by 1 base and J by 0 bases, with 10 bases left in between. The CDR3 consists of 16 residues. The CDR3 DNA sequence: TGTGCCACCAGCAGAGGGGTGGAGCTAGCCAAAAACATTCAGTACTTC. Translated, it gives CATSRGVELAKNIQYF.

The chain links TRBV28 to TRBJ1-1; tentatively, D is TRBD1 (5 bases). CDR1 and CDR2 from the germline V gene are MDHEN and SYDVKM. Trimming shortened V by 1 base and J by 1 base, and 22 bases separated the two germline ends. This CDR3 is built from 19 residues. Here the CDR3 DNA reads TGTGCCAGCAGTTTATTGGTTTTTGATAGGGGCCGGAGGAACACTGAAGCTTTCTTT. Residues: CASSLLVFDRGRRNTEAFF.

The chain recombines TRBV4-1 with TRBJ2-7, with 10 bases matching TRBD1. Per germline, CDR1 MGHRA and CDR2 YSYEKL. There are 14 residues in the CDR3. Trimming cost V 4 bases and J 6 bases; bases outside gene matches: 6. The CDR3 DNA sequence: TGCGCCAGCAGCCTGGGACAGGGGATAAGCGAGCAGTACTTC. Translation gives CASSLGQGISEQYF.

V is TRBV27 and J is TRBJ1-1; D is ambiguous. Trimming cost V 4 bases and J 6 bases, with 15 bases left between them. The CDR3 runs to 14 residues. CDR1 and CDR2 (germline): MNHEY, SMNVEV (reference sequence). The CDR3, as DNA: TGTGCCAGCAGTTACTCTTCTAGAGGGTCTGAAGCTTTCTTT. It specifies CASSYSSRGSEAFF.

The V and J genes are TRBV4-1 and TRBJ2-7; 8 nucleotides match TRBD1. The CDR3 consists of 16 residues. The ends lost 3 bases at V and 0 bases at J; junction bases unmatched: 7. The V gene's germline CDR1 is MGHRA and CDR2 YSYEKL. In DNA, the CDR3 is TGCGCCAGCAGCCAGGGGACAGGCCCCAGCTCCTACGAGCAGTACTTC. Amino acids: CASSQGTGPSSYEQYF.